This TCR beta chain is drawn from a study of identical twins (dated by TCRdb to between 2015 and 2016). About the full investigation: The study deep-sequenced TCR alpha and beta repertoires from monozygotic twins, unrelated adults of various ages and cord blood to test whether fetal clonotypes persist. To rule out contamination, the twin experiments were replicated at different times with different library preparation protocols. On the study overall, not on this receptor specifically: Zero-insertion analyses could be partly confounded by invariant T cells such as MAIT and iNKT, although diverse VJ usage argued against such confounding for most clonotypes. Abundant cord blood beta clonotypes had fewer insertions, young adult naive repertoires showed a similar but weaker trend, and memory repertoires showed no such trend. Conclusions relied on cross-sectional statistical analysis, since the same donors could not be followed over many years. Compared with coincidental sharing between unrelated individuals, out-of-frame TCR alpha sequences shared between twins had an excess of sequences with low generation probability. Out-of-frame TCR alpha sharing in monozygotic twins was systematically underestimated by recombination models, whereas sharing between unrelated individuals was in agreement with the recombination models. In beta out-of-frame sequences, excess twin sharing was weaker, because having fewer shared sequences lowered the signal-to-noise ratio.

V lost 6 bases and J lost 7 bases; the stretch between them is 19 bases long. The CDR3, from cysteine to phenylalanine, totals 14 residues. CDR3 DNA only is kept here, 42 bases in frame from base 1. The method behind the library was 5' RACE. Sequencer: Illumina HiSeq 2000. Template switching added a universal primer binding site, and the final cDNA carried a unique molecular identifier that allowed TCR cDNA molecules to be counted accurately. Specific primers in the conserved constant-segment region were used to synthesize first-strand cDNA for the TCR alpha and beta chains. To control for contamination, each cDNA library was double barcoded with a SMART-Mk sample barcode plus Illumina barcodes. TruSeq adapter sequences along with Illumina sample barcodes were introduced in two successive PCR steps. The TCR alpha and beta cDNA libraries were sequenced on the Illumina HiSeq platform using custom primers. Per the authors' processing: MiGEC was used to process raw reads and extract unique molecular identifiers, and MiXCR was used to find CDR3 positions. For each individual, recombination models were inferred using an EM algorithm with the repgenHMM and IGoR tools. Shared clonotype analysis was performed with the tcR package in R, normalizing sharing by the product of cloneset sizes. To study raw recombination without the effects of thymic and clonal selection, out-of-frame nonproductive sequences were analyzed. TCRdb reworked the public reads: Q25 trimming with fastp, MiXCR clone assembly, productive beta chains retained. Each record represents a unique CDR3 protein, reported with the most common genes and DNA among its rows. V and J calls and clone size were set by TCRdb, not the authors. For this sample the table gives 450,000 to 650,000 distinct CDR3 sequences, of which approximately 10% were detected only once. Of the sample, around 3.1% is held by the ten largest clones.

Every donor in the study was a healthy Caucasian. Three pairs of female monozygotic twins, all aged roughly 18 to 29 years, were included in the twin cohort. Peripheral blood mononuclear cells were used as the source from which RNA for TCR libraries was isolated. There are many counts of this clonotype. Its antigen remains unidentified. No base-level quality is on record; no much larger clone is a single base apart. This same sample was also part of a study on yellow fever vaccine responses in identical twins. The second study reports: The T cell response to vaccination in identical twins was reported by the authors to appear partly convergent and partly personalized. In identical twins, the study followed T cell clones that responded to the vaccine with precision.

This sequence was found in a woman aged 18-29 years in good health. The specimen was PBMCs. Recombination linked TRBV12-3 or TRBV12-4 to TRBJ2-7, with a weak D call of TRBD1 (6 bases match). The CDR3 reads CASSRLQGMGEQYF. DNA sequence: TGTGCCAGCAGCCGACTCCAGGGGATGGGGGAGCAGTACTTC.